Presented here are 21 T cell receptor beta chains from one specimen sequenced in a study of OX40 agonist ivuxolimab in advanced cancers. Clones were read by immunoSEQ multiplex PCR, and TCRdb kept only the in-frame ones, dropping some. The table includes more than 60,000 clones, around nine tenths detected once. The sequencing here drew on CD4+ or CD8+ T cells sorted from blood, taken in a trial of the OX40 agonist ivuxolimab. Receptor source: an adult with an advanced solid tumor such as melanoma, head and neck, liver or kidney cancer.

The gene calls are TRBV10-3 and TRBJ2-5; unclear D gene. The CDR3 is 14 residues long. Germline V gene lookup returns CDR1 ENHRY and CDR2 SYGVKD. Trimming removed 4 bases at V and 0 bases at J, with 9 bases between. CDR3 nucleotides: TGTGCCATCAGTGTTTCCCCGGACCAAGAGACCCAGTACTTC. Amino acids: CAISVSPDQETQYF.

V is TRBV18 and J is TRBJ1-5; 8 bases agree with TRBD1. This CDR3 contains 16 residues. V gave up 0 bases and J gave up 6 bases; unmatched junction bases: 7. Germline CDR1 and CDR2: KGHSH and LQKENI. Here the CDR3 reads CASSPPQGAVGQPQHF. CDR3 coding DNA: TGTGCCAGCTCACCACCCCAGGGGGCAGTGGGTCAGCCCCAGCATTTT.

V gene TRBV19 combines with J gene TRBJ1-3, with 7 bases matching TRBD1. The CDR3 is 15 amino acids. CDR1 is LNHDA, CDR2 SQIVND, per germline (reference sequence). With 5 bases clipped from V and 2 bases from J, the junction kept 6 bases outside the gene matches. The CDR3 DNA reads as TGTGCCAGTAGTCTCGACAGGGACACTGGAAACACCATATATTTT. It codes for CASSLDRDTGNTIYF.

This clone has a handful of counts. This chain uses TRBV6-5 with TRBJ1-1; D unclear. Per the germline V gene, CDR1 is MNHEY and CDR2 is SVGAGI. V was pared by 4 bases and J by 2 bases, with 14 bases between. The CDR3 contains 15 residues. The CDR3 loop is CASSFSGQINTEAFF. In DNA, the CDR3 is TGTGCCAGCAGTTTTTCGGGCCAGATAAACACTGAAGCTTTCTTT.

The V gene is TRBV9, the J gene TRBJ1-2, with a tentative D call TRBD1 (5 bases). This CDR3 comprises 15 residues. Trimming stripped 2 bases from V and 2 bases from J, with 13 bases between. The V gene's germline CDR1 is SGDLS and CDR2 YYNGEE. The CDR3 spells CASSVGQGRNYGYTF. Here the CDR3 DNA reads TGTGCCAGCAGCGTGGGCCAGGGTCGGAACTATGGCTACACCTTC.

This clone was recorded a few times. V and J are TRBV7-9 and TRBJ1-2; the D gene is possibly TRBD1 (5 bases). The germline CDR1 and CDR2 sequences are SEHNR and FQNEAQ (reference sequence). V was trimmed by 0 bases and J by 8 bases, leaving 16 bases between them. This CDR3 contains 15 residues. CDR3 in DNA: TGTGCCAGCAGCTTAGCCCTTGGGCGGGGGAGCGGCTACACCTTC. Translated: CASSLALGRGSGYTF.

Concerning this clone itself: The junction differs from germline at one of its ends, possibly a read error. V gene TRBV7-9 combines with J gene TRBJ2-5, with D tentatively TRBD1 or TRBD2 (5 bases each). The CDR3 totals 14 residues. In germline, CDR1 is SEHNR, CDR2 FQNEAQ (reference sequence). The chain's CDR3 is CASSLFSGQEAQYF. The CDR3 DNA is TGTGCCAGCAGCTTATTTTCGGGGCAAGAGGCCCAGTACTTC. Looking up the rest from reference TRBV7-9 and TRBJ2-5 gives the full variable domain: DTGVSQNPRHKITKRGQNVTFRCDPISEHNRLYWYRQTLGQGPEFLTYFQNEAQLEKSRLLSDRFSAERPKGSFSTLEIQRTEQGDSAMYLCASSLFSGQEAQYFGPGTRLLVL.

The chain links TRBV2 to TRBJ1-6, with a weak D call TRBD1 (6 bases). The ends were cut back, 11 bases at V and 4 bases at J, with 12 bases in the middle. Germline CDR1 SNHLY, CDR2 FYNNEI. The CDR3 length is 13 residues. In nucleotides, the CDR3 is TGTGCCGGGCAGGGGCCTTATAATTCACCCCTCCACTTT. It yields the protein CAGQGPYNSPLHF.

The rearrangement joins TRBV27 to TRBJ2-1; 11 bases agree with TRBD2. There are 16 residues in the CDR3. The V and J ends lost 3 bases and 8 bases, in that order; junction bases with no gene match: 9. Germline values: CDR1 MNHEY, CDR2 SMNVEV (reference sequence). CDR3 sequence (DNA): TGTGCCAGCAGTTTGGTAGCGGGAGGGCCCAGGGATGAGCAGTTCTTC. It encodes CASSLVAGGPRDEQFF.

The CDR3 DNA is TGTGCCAGCAGTGAAGCCAGATTTGCAACTAATGAAAAACTGTTTTTT. Protein product: CASSEARFATNEKLFF. The rearrangement links TRBV6-1 to TRBJ1-4; D gene uncertain. Germline V gene data show CDR1 as MNHNS and CDR2 as SASEGT. The ends were cut back, 0 bases at V and 0 bases at J, with 8 bases in the middle. This CDR3 is 16 amino acids long.

The chain joins TRBV7-2 to TRBJ2-2; the match to TRBD1 covers 7 bases. The CDR3 spans 15 residues. Germline-derived CDR1 and CDR2 are SGHTA and FQGNSA. The V gene end was trimmed by 5 bases and the J gene end by 4 bases; junction bases not matched to a gene: 7. In nucleotides, the CDR3 is TGTGCCAGCAGCCAGACAGGGATCGTCACCGGGGAGCTGTTTTTT. This gives the protein CASSQTGIVTGELFF.

As for this clone: Germline and junction disagree at one end, which may indicate a read error. The rearrangement joins TRBV28 to TRBJ2-1; the match to TRBD2 covers 7 bases. The CDR3 contains 15 residues. The germline gives CDR1 MDHEN, CDR2 SYDVKM. CDR3 amino acids: CASSLRTRSSNEQFF. Here the CDR3 DNA reads TGTGCCAGCAGTCTACGGACTAGGTCCTCCAATGAGCAGTTCTTC.

Written as DNA, the CDR3 is TGTGCCAGCAGCTTACGGACCTATGGCTACACCTTC. It codes for CASSLRTYGYTF. The rearrangement uses TRBV7-2 and TRBJ1-2; D is unclear. The CDR3 loop spans 12 amino acids. The V end was cut by 2 bases, the J end by 4 bases, with 5 bases between. Germline V CDR1 and CDR2: SGHTA, FQGNSA. Supplemented by reference TRBV7-2 and TRBJ1-2, the full variable domain reads GAGVSQSPSNKVTEKGKDVELRCDPISGHTALYWYRQSLGQGLEFLIYFQGNSAPDKSGLPSDRFSAERTGGSVSTLTIQRTQQEDSAVYLCASSLRTYGYTFGSGTRLTVV.

V usage is TRBV7-3 and J usage is TRBJ2-3; D could derive from TRBD1 or TRBD2 (5 bases each). The CDR3 sequence is 15 residues long. The ends were cut back, 5 bases at V and 3 bases at J, with 15 bases in the middle. Germline assignment: CDR1 SGHTA and CDR2 FQGTGA. The chain's CDR3 is CASSLRGGRTDTQYF. The DNA of the CDR3 is TGTGCCAGCAGCCTGAGGGGCGGGCGTACAGATACGCAGTATTTT.

The chain links TRBV6-1 to TRBJ2-3; D remains ambiguous. V was clipped by 7 bases and J by 0 bases, with 11 bases between them. Germline assignment: CDR1 MNHNS and CDR2 SASEGT. The CDR3 has 14 amino acids. Written as DNA, the CDR3 is TGTGCCAGCAAGGTTAGCTCCAGCACAGATACGCAGTATTTT. Protein: CASKVSSSTDTQYF.

CDR3 DNA: TGTGCCAGCACTCGGACGGCCGCCTACGAGCAGTACTTC. This codes for CASTRTAAYEQYF. This sequence joins TRBV28 and TRBJ2-7, with no clear D. The CDR3 sequence is 13 residues long. Germline-derived CDR1 and CDR2 are MDHEN and SYDVKM. The ends were cut back, 7 bases at V and 2 bases at J, with 12 bases in the middle.

This rearrangement joins TRBV10-3 to TRBJ2-5; TRBD1 matches at 7 bases. Germline assignment: CDR1 ENHRY and CDR2 SYGVKD. V shed 6 bases, J shed 5 bases, and the junction held 3 bases outside the gene matches. This CDR3 comprises 12 residues. CDR3 DNA sequence: TGTGCCATCAGCCGACAGGGTGAGACCCAGTACTTC. Translation: CAISRQGETQYF.

This clone was seen a handful of times. V usage is TRBV28 and J usage is TRBJ1-2; the match to TRBD1 covers 7 bases. Per the germline V gene, CDR1 is MDHEN and CDR2 is SYDVKM. Trimming took 7 bases from V and 8 from J; bases not matched to a gene: 13. This CDR3 region has 14 residues. The CDR3 DNA sequence: TGTGCCAGCAATCGGGACAGCCTAAGTAGGGGCTACACCTTC. Translation: CASNRDSLSRGYTF.

There are a few counts of this clone. The chain carries TRBV6-6 and TRBJ1-2; D uncertain. This CDR3 has 13 amino acids. Germline assignment: CDR1 MNHNY and CDR2 SVGAGI (reference sequence). The V gene lost 2 bases and the J gene lost 4 bases, with 8 bases spanning the gap. The CDR3: CASSYGVAYGYTF. CDR3 nucleotides: TGTGCCAGCAGTTACGGGGTAGCCTATGGCTACACCTTC.

The CDR3 sequence: CASSLSQSFGGNYGYTF. The CDR3 DNA sequence: TGTGCCAGCAGTCTCTCTCAAAGTTTCGGGGGCAACTATGGCTACACCTTC. The J gene is TRBJ1-2, the V gene TRBV27; TRBD1 is a possible D gene (6 bases). This CDR3 is 17 amino acids long. Trimming cost V 5 bases and J 2 bases, with 21 bases left between them. CDR1 is MNHEY, CDR2 SMNVEV, per germline (reference sequence).

The CDR3 loop reads CASSGPWGAWRAFF. The CDR3 nucleotides read TGTGCCAGCAGTGGACCCTGGGGGGCCTGGCGGGCTTTCTTT. The V gene is TRBV6-1, the J gene TRBJ1-1; a weak D match, TRBD1 (6 bases). Per germline, CDR1 MNHNS and CDR2 SASEGT. This CDR3 is 14 amino acids long. The V and J ends lost 4 bases and 11 bases respectively, with 20 bases between them.